This T cell receptor beta chain appears in the sequencing data of a study of identifying expanded T cells in peripheral blood. General study findings and limits: Differentially abundant clones: around 1.2 between replicates, about 17 at 2 to 3 weeks, around 19 at four. Across healthy donors, higher total template counts meant significantly greater approximately two-week count variance.

During the collection period, no donor immune events like infections were recorded. Using immunoSEQ multiplex PCR, the repertoire was profiled, and TCRdb retains in-frame clones only, with some absent. The sample consists of about 130,000 clones, 86% of them appearing once. The CDR3 loop spans 17 amino acids. Germline CDR1 and CDR2: MGHRA and YSYEKL. Trimming removed 1 base from V and 4 bases from J, with 19 bases in between. Note on this clone: Its antigen remains unknown.

The chain employs TRBV4-1 and TRBJ1-2, with a weak D call TRBD1 (6 bases). This clonotype originated in a person aged 18-69 years in good health. The sample taken for sequencing was blood. The CDR3 here is CASSQAFLGQGSYGYTF. The DNA of the CDR3 is TGCGCCAGCAGCCAAGCCTTTTTAGGGCAGGGGAGCTATGGCTACACCTTC.